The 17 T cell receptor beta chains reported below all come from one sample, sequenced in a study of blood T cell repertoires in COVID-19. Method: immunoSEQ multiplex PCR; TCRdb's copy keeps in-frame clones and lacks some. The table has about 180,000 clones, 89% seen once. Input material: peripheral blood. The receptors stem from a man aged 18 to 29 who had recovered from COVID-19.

The CDR3 nucleotides are TGTGCCAGCAGCTCGACAGGGACCAATCAGCCCCAGCATTTT. Translated: CASSSTGTNQPQHF. The V call is TRBV7-9, the J call TRBJ1-5, with TRBD1 identical over 7 bases. J gave up 3 bases and V 4 bases, and 3 bases lay outside the gene matches. The length of the CDR3 is 14 residues. Germline-derived CDR1 and CDR2 are SEHNR and FQNEAQ (reference sequence).

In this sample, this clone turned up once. Written as DNA, the CDR3 is TGTGCCAGCAGTTACTCCATGACTAGCCATGAGCAGTTCTTC. Amino acid sequence: CASSYSMTSHEQFF. The chain employs TRBV6-2 or TRBV6-3 and TRBJ2-1; 7 bases are shared with TRBD2. Germline V gene lookup returns CDR1 MNHEY and CDR2 SVGEGT. CDR3 length equals 14 residues. Germline trimming cut 0 bases from V and 8 bases from J; bases unmatched to any gene: 4.

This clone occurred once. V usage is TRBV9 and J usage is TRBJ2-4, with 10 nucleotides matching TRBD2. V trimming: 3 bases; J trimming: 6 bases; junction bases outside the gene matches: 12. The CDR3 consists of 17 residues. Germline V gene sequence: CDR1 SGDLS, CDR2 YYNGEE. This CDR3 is CASSESLAGPVGNIQYF. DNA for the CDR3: TGTGCCAGCAGCGAATCACTAGCGGGACCTGTCGGAAACATTCAGTACTTC. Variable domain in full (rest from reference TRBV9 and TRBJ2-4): DSGVTQTPKHLITATGQRVTLRCSPRSGDLSVYWYQQSLDQGLQFLIQYYNGEERAKGNILERFSAQQFPDLHSELNLSSLELGDSALYFCASSESLAGPVGNIQYFGAGTRLSVL.

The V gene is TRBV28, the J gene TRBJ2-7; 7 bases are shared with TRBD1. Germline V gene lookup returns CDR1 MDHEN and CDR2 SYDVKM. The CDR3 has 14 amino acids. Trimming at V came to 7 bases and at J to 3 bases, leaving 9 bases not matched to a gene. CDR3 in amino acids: CASTNFWDSYEQYF. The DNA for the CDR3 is TGTGCCAGCACCAATTTTTGGGACAGCTACGAGCAGTACTTC.

The CDR3 region has the DNA TGTGCCAGCAGCTCCTCTAACTACAATGAGCAGTTCTTC. This sequence encodes CASSSSNYNEQFF. This chain uses TRBV7-9 with TRBJ2-1; D gene uncertain. This CDR3 is 13 amino acids long. V was clipped by 4 bases and J by 3 bases, with 7 bases between them. From germline, CDR1 is SEHNR and CDR2 FQNEAQ (reference sequence).

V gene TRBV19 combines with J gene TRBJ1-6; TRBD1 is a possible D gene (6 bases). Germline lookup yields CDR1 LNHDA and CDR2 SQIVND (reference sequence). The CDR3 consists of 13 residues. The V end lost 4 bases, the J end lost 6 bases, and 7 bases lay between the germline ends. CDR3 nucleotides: TGTGCCAGTAGTACAGGGGCTAATTCACCCCTCCACTTT. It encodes CASSTGANSPLHF.

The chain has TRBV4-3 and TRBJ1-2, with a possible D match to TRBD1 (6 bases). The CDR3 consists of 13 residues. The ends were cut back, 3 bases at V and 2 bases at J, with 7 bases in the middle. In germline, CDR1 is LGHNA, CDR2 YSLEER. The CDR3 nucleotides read TGCGCCAGCAGCCACGGACAGAACTATGGCTACACCTTC. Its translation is CASSHGQNYGYTF.

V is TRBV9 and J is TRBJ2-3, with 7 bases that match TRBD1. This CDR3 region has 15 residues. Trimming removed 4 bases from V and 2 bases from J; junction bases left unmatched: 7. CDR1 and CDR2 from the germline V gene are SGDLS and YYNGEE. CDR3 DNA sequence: TGTGCCAGCAGCTTCGGGACAGAGTCCACAGATACGCAGTATTTT. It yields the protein CASSFGTESTDTQYF.

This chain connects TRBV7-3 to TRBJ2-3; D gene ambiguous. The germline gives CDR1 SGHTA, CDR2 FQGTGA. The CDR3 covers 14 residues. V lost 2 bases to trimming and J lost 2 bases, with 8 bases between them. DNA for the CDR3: TGTGCCAGCAGCTTAGGGCAGATCACAGATACGCAGTATTTT. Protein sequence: CASSLGQITDTQYF.

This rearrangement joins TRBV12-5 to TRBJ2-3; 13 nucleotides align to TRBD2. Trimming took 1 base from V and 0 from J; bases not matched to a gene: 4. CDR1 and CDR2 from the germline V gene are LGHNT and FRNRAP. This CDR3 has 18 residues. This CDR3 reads CASGLALLAGGSTDTQYF. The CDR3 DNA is TGTGCTAGTGGTTTGGCCCTACTAGCGGGAGGGAGCACAGATACGCAGTATTTT.

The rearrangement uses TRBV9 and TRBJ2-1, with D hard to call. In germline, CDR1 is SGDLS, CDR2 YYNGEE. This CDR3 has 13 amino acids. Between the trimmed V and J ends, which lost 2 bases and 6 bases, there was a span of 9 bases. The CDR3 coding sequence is TGTGCCAGCAGCGTTTCTAGATCCAATGAGCAGTTCTTC. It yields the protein CASSVSRSNEQFF.

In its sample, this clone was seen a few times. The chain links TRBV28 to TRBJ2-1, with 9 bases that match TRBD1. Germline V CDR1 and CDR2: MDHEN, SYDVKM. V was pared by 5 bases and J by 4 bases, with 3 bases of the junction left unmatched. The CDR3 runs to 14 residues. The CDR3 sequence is CASSQGQGYNEQFF. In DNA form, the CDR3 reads TGTGCCAGCAGTCAGGGACAGGGATACAATGAGCAGTTCTTC.

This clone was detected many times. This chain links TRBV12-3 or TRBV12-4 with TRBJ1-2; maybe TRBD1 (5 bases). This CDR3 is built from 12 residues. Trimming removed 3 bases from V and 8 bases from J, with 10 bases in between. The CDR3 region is CASSFPGRGYTF. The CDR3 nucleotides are TGTGCCAGCAGTTTCCCAGGGCGAGGCTACACCTTC.

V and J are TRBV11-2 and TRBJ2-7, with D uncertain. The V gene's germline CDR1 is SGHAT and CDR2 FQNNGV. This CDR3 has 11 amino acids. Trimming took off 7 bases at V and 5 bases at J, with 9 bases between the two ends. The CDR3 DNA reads TGTGCCAGCACCATGCGGAACGAGCAGTACTTC. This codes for CASTMRNEQYF.

In nucleotides, the CDR3 is TGTGCCAGCAGTGGGGGACTAGGTGAGCAGTTCTTC. This translates into CASSGGLGEQFF. This rearrangement joins TRBV12-3 or TRBV12-4 to TRBJ2-1; 8 nucleotides align to TRBD2. This CDR3 has 12 amino acids. With V trimmed by 5 bases and J by 9 bases, 3 bases remained unmatched.

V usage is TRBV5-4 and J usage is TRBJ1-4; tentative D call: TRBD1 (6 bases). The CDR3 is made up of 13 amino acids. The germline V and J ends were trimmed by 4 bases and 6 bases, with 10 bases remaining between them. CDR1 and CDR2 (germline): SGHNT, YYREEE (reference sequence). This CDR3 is CASSGAGDEKLFF. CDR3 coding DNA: TGTGCCAGCAGCGGGGCAGGGGATGAAAAACTGTTTTTT.

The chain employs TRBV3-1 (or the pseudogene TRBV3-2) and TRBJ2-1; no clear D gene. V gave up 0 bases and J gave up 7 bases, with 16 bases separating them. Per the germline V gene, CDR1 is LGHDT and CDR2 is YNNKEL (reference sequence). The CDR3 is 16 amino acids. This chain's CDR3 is CASSQDRGGVGNEQFF. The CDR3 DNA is TGTGCCAGCAGCCAAGATCGTGGCGGAGTTGGGAATGAGCAGTTCTTC.